This TCR beta chain appears in the sequencing data of a study of control samples from healthy donors and cancer patients. Losses at the gene ends were 0 bases for V and 3 bases for J; bases not matched to a gene: 5. CDR1 SGDLS and CDR2 YYNGEE come from the germline V gene. The CDR3 is 15 residues long. Some clones are missing from TCRdb's copy, which holds only in-frame ones; the method was immunoSEQ multiplex PCR. The table includes about 120,000 clones, approximately 90% detected once. Sequencing input: blood. This sequence was found in a man aged 40-49 years in good health. The J gene is TRBJ2-7, the V gene TRBV9; 8 nucleotides agree with TRBD2. The CDR3 region is CASSVGGGGYYEQYF. In nucleotides, the CDR3 is TGTGCCAGCAGCGTAGGGGGCGGGGGGTACTACGAGCAGTACTTC.